This T cell receptor (beta chain) comes out of a study of cytomegalovirus exposure and HLA in healthy donors. Study results and caveats: A missense variant in DCLRE1C was later tied to TCR beta V- and J-gene trimming. After further analysis at a later stage, 16,951 TCR beta sequences were associated with HLA alleles at 0.05 false discovery rate. Reported results showed that the classifier diagnosed cytomegalovirus status with high specificity and sensitivity. In terms of immune exposure information, only CMV serostatus was available.

Germline V lookup: CDR1 WSHSY, CDR2 SAAADI. This CDR3 is built from 13 residues. Trimming took off 5 bases at V and 4 bases at J, with 11 bases between the two ends. With 60 Vbeta and 13 Jbeta primers, the PCR was carried out. Generated by immunoSEQ multiplex PCR, the TCRdb table keeps only in-frame clones and is missing some. The repertoire holds nearly 110,000 clones, 75% seen once, with roughly 2.5% in the top ten. Note on this clone: Its antigen is undetermined.

The rearrangement joins TRBV10-2 to TRBJ1-2; possible D gene TRBD1, 5 bases. The TCR originated in a man aged 35-49 years in good health and CMV-seronegative. The sample was PBMCs. CDR3 sequence: CASSPYRLYGYTF. In DNA, the CDR3 is TGCGCCAGCAGTCCCTACAGGCTCTATGGCTACACCTTC.